Included here is one TCR beta chain sequence, with context. These data come from a study of blood T cell repertoires in COVID-19. Overall study: Sites in the United States, Italy and Spain provided acute and convalescent COVID-19 samples.

Clones were read by immunoSEQ multiplex PCR, and TCRdb kept only the in-frame ones, dropping some. The profile shows approximately 440,000 clones, around 90% of them singletons. Germline loops: CDR1 GTSNPN, CDR2 SVGIG (reference sequence). The CDR3 covers 13 residues. The V end was cut by 7 bases, the J end by 0 bases, with 10 bases between. Recovery meant two consecutive negative NP/OP PCR tests, professional clearance, or resolved symptoms. The chain uses TRBV30 and TRBJ1-3; D may be TRBD1 (5 bases). Sequenced material: PBMCs or T cells enriched from blood (not recorded which). The receptor was isolated from a woman under 30 who had recovered from COVID-19. In DNA form, the CDR3 reads TGTGCCTCAGGGAAAAGCTCTGGAAACACCATATATTTT. It codes for CASGKSSGNTIYF.